The clone carrying this T cell receptor beta chain is a singleton in its sample. What it binds is not known. The data are from a study of OX40 agonist ivuxolimab in advanced cancers. General study points: Doses of 0.1 to 3.0 mg/kg were accompanied by clonal expansion of CD4+ and CD8+ blood T cells by week 6.

TCRdb keeps only in-frame clones here, not all; method: immunoSEQ multiplex PCR. Counted here are about 45,000 clones, about 87% occurring once; the ten biggest clones make up 6%. This TCR was recovered from an adult with an advanced solid tumor such as melanoma, head and neck, liver or kidney cancer. The sequencing used CD4+ or CD8+ T cells sorted from blood, collected in a trial of the OX40 agonist ivuxolimab.

CDR3 loop: CAWSGTYGYTF. DNA of the CDR3: TGTGCCTGGAGTGGTACATATGGCTACACCTTC. This chain joins TRBV30 and TRBJ1-2; D is undetermined. Germline CDR1 GTSNPN, CDR2 SVGIG (reference sequence). V lost 1 base and J lost 5, with 5 bases in between. The CDR3 sequence is 11 residues long.